This T cell receptor (beta chain) was found in a study of graft-versus-host responses after intestinal transplantation. Produced via immunoSEQ multiplex PCR; TCRdb's table is partial and in-frame only. The sample shows about 48,000 clones, about 90% of them seen only once. With regard to this clone: Antigen specificity is unknown.

The CDR3 spans 14 residues. Germline lookup yields CDR1 SGHNT and CDR2 YYREEE (reference sequence). V lost 1 base to trimming and J lost 0 bases, with 6 bases between them. The material was unstimulated CD4+ T cells sorted from spleen or lymph node cells, obtained before transplant. The chain combines TRBV5-4 with TRBJ2-3, with D perhaps TRBD1 (5 bases). The receptor was isolated from a human donor who was the organ donor for an intestinal transplant. CDR3 loop: CASSLRGSTDTQYF. In DNA, the CDR3 is TGTGCCAGCAGCTTGAGGGGTAGCACAGATACGCAGTATTTT.